These 6 T cell receptor beta chains were all obtained from the same sample, sequenced in a study of CD8+CD57+ T cells in acquired aplastic anemia. TCR beta VDJ combinations and CDR3 sequences were profiled from genomic DNA. TCRdb called the reads again in MiXCR, with one record for every CDR3 protein. The sample has under 250,000 distinct CDR3 sequences; roughly 60% are singletons. For sequencing, patients were chosen who had shown expansion of CD8+CD57+ cells by flow cytometry. Specimen: sorted CD4+, CD8+, or CD8+CD57+ T cells (not recorded which) from PBMCs. The receptors were gathered from a human donor with aplastic anemia.

This clonotype was observed a handful of times. This chain uses TRBV9 with TRBJ2-2; the D is unclear. The CDR3 contains 12 residues. Deletions cut 0 bases from V and 7 bases from J, with 4 bases between. In germline, CDR1 is SGDLS, CDR2 YYNGEE. CDR3 amino acids: CASSVGNGELFF. The CDR3 DNA is TGTGCCAGCAGCGTAGGGAACGGGGAGCTGTTTTTT.

The rearrangement uses TRBV2 and TRBJ2-2; 9 bases align to TRBD1. The germline V gene has CDR1 SNHLY and CDR2 FYNNEI. The V segment lost 6 bases and the J segment 4 bases; nucleotides outside the gene matches: 9. The CDR3 totals 16 residues. The CDR3 spells CASSLSPDRGTGELFF. CDR3 coding DNA: TGTGCCAGCAGCCTATCCCCGGACAGGGGCACCGGGGAGCTGTTTTTT.

This clonotype was observed once. An end of the junction differs from the germline gene, which may be a read error. The V and J genes are TRBV27 and TRBJ2-1, with a possible D match to TRBD2 (6 bases). The length of the CDR3 is 18 residues. Germline CDR1 is MNHEY and CDR2 is SMNVEV (reference sequence). CDR3 residues: CASSLWGPLGGSYNEQFF. The CDR3 nucleotides read TGTGCCAGCAGTTTATGGGGCCCTTTGGGAGGTTCCTACAATGAGCAGTTCTTT.

The chain combines TRBV11-1 with TRBJ1-2; a possible D gene is TRBD1 (6 bases). The CDR3 has 14 residues. Between the trimmed V and J ends, which lost 3 bases and 6 bases, there was a span of 14 bases. Germline-derived CDR1 and CDR2 are SGHAT and FQDESV (reference sequence). CDR3 protein: CASSLGTSDDGYTF. CDR3 DNA sequence: TGTGCCAGCAGCTTGGGGACAAGCGATGATGGCTACACCTTC.

This rearrangement joins TRBV2 to TRBJ1-2; tentative D call: TRBD1 (6 bases). This CDR3 has 12 amino acids. Germline V gives CDR1 SNHLY, CDR2 FYNNEI. Between the trimmed V and J ends, which lost 6 bases and 5 bases, there was a span of 10 bases. In nucleotides, the CDR3 is TGTGCCAGCAGAGGACAGCAATATGGCTACACCTTC. It codes for CASRGQQYGYTF.

This clonotype was picked up a small number of times. The rearrangement uses TRBV20-1 and TRBJ2-7; possibly TRBD2 for D (5 bases). The germline CDR1 and CDR2 sequences are DFQATT and SNEGSKA (reference sequence). The CDR3 loop spans 10 amino acids. The V end lost 6 bases, the J end lost 6 bases, and 9 bases lay between the germline ends. CDR3 loop: CSASSSEQYF. The CDR3 nucleotides are TGCAGTGCCTCTAGCTCCGAGCAGTACTTC.